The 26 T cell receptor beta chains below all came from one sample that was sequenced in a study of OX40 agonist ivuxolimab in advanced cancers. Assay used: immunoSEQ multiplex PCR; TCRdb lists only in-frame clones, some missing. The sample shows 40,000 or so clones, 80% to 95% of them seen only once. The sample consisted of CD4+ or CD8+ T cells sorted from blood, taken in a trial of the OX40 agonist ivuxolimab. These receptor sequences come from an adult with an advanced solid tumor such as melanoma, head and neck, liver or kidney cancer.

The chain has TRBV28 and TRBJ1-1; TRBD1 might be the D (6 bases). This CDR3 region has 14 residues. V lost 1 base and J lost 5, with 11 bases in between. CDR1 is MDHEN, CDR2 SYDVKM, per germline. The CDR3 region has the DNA TGTGCCAGCAGTTTATTAGGGGGGCGAACTGAAGCTTTCTTT. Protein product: CASSLLGGRTEAFF.

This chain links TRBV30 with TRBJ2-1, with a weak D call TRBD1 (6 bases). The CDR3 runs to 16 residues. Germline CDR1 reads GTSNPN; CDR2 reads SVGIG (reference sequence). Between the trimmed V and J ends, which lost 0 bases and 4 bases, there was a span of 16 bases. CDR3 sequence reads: CAWSVLRQVRYNEQFF. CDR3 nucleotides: TGTGCCTGGAGTGTACTACGACAGGTGAGATACAATGAGCAGTTCTTC.

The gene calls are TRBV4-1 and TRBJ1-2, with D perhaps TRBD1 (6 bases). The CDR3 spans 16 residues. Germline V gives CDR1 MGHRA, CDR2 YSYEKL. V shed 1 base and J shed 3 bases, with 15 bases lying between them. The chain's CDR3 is CASSQGTGLPYYGYTF. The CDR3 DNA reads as TGCGCCAGCAGCCAAGGAACAGGGCTCCCTTACTATGGCTACACCTTC.

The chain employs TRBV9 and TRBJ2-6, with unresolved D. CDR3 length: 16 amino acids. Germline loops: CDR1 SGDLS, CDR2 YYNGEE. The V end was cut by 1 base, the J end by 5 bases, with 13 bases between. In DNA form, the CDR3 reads TGTGCCAGCAGCGTAAATAAGGACCGGAGGGCCAACGTCCTGACTTTC. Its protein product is CASSVNKDRRANVLTF.

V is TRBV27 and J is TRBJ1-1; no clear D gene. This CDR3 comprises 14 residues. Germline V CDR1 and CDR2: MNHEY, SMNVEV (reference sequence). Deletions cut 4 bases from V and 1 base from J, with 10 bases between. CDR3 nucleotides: TGTGCCAGCAGTTCTATGCCAGCGAACACTGAAGCTTTCTTT. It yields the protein CASSSMPANTEAFF.

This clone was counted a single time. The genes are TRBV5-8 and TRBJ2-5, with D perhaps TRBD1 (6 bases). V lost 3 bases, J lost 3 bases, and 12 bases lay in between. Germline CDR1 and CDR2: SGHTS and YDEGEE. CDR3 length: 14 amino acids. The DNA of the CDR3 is TGTGCCAGCAGCTCACTCAGGGACAAAGAGACCCAGTACTTC. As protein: CASSSLRDKETQYF. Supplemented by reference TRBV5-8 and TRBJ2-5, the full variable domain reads EAGVTQSPTHLIKTRGQQATLRCSPISGHTSVYWYQQALGLGLQFLLWYDEGEERNRGNFPPRFSGRQFPNYSSELNVNALELEDSALYLCASSSLRDKETQYFGPGTRLLVL.

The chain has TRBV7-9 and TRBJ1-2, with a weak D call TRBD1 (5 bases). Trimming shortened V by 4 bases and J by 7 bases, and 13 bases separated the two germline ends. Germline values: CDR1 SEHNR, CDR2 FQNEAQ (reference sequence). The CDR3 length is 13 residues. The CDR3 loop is CASSSGPQGGYTF. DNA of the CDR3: TGTGCCAGCAGCTCAGGACCTCAGGGTGGCTACACCTTC.

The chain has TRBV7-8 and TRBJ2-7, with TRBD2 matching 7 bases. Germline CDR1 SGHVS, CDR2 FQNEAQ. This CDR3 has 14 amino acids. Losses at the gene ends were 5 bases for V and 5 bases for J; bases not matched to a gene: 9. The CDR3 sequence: CASSPVAGVDEQYV. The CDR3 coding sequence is TGTGCCAGCAGCCCTGTGGCGGGAGTTGACGAGCAGTACGTC.

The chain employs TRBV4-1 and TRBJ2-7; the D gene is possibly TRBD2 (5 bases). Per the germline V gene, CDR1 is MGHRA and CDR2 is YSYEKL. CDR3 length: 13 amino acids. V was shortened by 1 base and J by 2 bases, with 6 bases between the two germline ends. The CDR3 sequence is CASSQAAAYEQYF. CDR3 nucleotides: TGCGCCAGCAGCCAAGCAGCGGCCTACGAGCAGTACTTC.

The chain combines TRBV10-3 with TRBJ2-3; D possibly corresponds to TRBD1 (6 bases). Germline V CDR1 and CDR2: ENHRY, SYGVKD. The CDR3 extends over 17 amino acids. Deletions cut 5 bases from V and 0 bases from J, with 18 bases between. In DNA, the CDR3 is TGTGCCATCAGTCAACCCCCGGGACAAACTAGCACAGATACGCAGTATTTT. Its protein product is CAISQPPGQTSTDTQYF.

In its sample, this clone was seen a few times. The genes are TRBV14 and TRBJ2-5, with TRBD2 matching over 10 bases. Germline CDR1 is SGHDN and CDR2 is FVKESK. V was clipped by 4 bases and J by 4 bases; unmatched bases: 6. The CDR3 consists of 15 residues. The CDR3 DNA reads TGTGCCAGCAGCCTGCTAGCGGGAGCGGGAGAGACCCAGTACTTC. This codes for CASSLLAGAGETQYF.

Written as DNA, the CDR3 is TGTGCCAGTATAGGACTAGCCAACGAGCAGTACTTC. Its translation is CASIGLANEQYF. The chain employs TRBV27 and TRBJ2-7, with 8 bases fitting TRBD2. Trimming took 9 bases from V and 5 from J; bases not matched to a gene: 6. The CDR3 totals 12 residues. The germline V gene has CDR1 MNHEY and CDR2 SMNVEV (reference sequence).

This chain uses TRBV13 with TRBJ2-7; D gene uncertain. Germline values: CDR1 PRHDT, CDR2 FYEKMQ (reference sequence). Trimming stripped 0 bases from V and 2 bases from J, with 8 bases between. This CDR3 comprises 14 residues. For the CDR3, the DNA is TGTGCCAGCAGCTTAGGCCACCAGCCCTACGAGCAGTACGTC. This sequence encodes CASSLGHQPYEQYV.

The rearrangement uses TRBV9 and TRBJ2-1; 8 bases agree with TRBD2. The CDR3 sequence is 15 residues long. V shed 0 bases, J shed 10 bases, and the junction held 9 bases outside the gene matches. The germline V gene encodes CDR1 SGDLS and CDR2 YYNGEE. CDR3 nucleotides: TGTGCCAGCAGCGTAGGGGGAGCGGGAGTCGACGAGCAGTTCTTC. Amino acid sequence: CASSVGGAGVDEQFF.

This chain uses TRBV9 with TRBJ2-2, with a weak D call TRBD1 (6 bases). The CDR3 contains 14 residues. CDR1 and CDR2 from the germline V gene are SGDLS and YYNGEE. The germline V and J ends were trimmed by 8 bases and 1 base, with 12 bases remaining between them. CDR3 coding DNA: TGTGCCAGTACAGGGCCCGAGAACACCGGGGAGCTGTTTTTT. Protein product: CASTGPENTGELFF.

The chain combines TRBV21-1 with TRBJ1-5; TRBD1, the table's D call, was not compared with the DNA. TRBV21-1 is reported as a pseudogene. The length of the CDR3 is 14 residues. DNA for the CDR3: TGTGCCAGCAGCGTACATTGGCATCATCAGCCCCAGCATTTT. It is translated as CASSVHWHHQPQHF.

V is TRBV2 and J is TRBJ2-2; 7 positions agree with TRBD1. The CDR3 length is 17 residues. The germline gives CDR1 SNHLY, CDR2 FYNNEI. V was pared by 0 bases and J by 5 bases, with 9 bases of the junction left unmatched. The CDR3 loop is CASSEAYQGGITGELFF. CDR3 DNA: TGTGCCAGCAGTGAAGCCTACCAAGGGGGCATAACCGGGGAGCTGTTTTTT.

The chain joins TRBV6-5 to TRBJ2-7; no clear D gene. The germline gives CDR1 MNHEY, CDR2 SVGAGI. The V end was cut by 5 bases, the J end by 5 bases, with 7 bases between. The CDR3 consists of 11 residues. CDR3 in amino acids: CASSDQDEQYF. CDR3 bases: TGTGCCAGCAGTGACCAGGACGAGCAGTACTTC.

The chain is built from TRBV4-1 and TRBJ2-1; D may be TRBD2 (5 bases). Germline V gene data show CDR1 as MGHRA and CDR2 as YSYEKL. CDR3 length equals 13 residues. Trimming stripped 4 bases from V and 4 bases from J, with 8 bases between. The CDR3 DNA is TGCGCCAGCAGCCGAGGACTTTACAATGAGCAGTTCTTC. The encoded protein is CASSRGLYNEQFF.

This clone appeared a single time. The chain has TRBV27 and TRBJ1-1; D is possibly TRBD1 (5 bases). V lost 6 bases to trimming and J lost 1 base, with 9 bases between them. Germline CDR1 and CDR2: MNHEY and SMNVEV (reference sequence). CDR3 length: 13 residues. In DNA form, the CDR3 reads TGTGCCAGCAGAATCCAGGGGAACACTGAAGCTTTCTTT. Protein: CASRIQGNTEAFF.

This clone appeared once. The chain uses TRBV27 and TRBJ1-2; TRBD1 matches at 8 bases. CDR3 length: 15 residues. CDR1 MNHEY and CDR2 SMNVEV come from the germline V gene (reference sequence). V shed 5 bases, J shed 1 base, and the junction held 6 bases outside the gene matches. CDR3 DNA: TGTGCCAGCAGTAGCCGACAGGGGAATAACTATGGCTACACCTTC. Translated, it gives CASSSRQGNNYGYTF.

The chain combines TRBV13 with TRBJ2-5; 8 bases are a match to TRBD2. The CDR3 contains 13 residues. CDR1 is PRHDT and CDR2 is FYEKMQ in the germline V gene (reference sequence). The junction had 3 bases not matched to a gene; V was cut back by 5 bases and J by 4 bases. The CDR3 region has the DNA TGTGCCAGCAGCCCGGGACTAGGAGAGACCCAGTACTTC. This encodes CASSPGLGETQYF.

The CDR3 DNA follows: TGTGCCAGCACGGACACTTTGAACACTGAAGCTTTCTTT. Its translation: CASTDTLNTEAFF. This rearrangement joins TRBV19 to TRBJ1-1; D might be TRBD1 (5 bases). Trimming cost V 9 bases and J 0 bases, with 11 bases left between them. Germline CDR1 and CDR2: LNHDA and SQIVND (reference sequence). The CDR3 loop spans 13 amino acids.

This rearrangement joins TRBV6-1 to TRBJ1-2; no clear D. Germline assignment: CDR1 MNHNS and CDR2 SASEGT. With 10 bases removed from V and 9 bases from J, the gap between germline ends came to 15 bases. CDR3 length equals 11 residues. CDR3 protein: CATFTPTRYTF. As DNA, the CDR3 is TGTGCCACCTTTACCCCGACACGCTACACCTTC.

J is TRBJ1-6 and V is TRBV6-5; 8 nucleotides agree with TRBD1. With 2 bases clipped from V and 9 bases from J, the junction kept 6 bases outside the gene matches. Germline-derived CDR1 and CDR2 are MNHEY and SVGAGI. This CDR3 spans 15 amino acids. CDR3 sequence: CASSYTGTGFSPLHF. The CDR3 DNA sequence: TGTGCCAGCAGTTACACCGGGACAGGCTTTTCACCCCTCCACTTT.

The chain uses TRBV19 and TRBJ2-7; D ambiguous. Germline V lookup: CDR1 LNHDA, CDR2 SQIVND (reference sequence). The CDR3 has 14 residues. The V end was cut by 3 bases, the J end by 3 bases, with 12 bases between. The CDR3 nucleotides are TGTGCCAGTAGTATGGGTGGACCTAACTACGAGCAGTACTTC. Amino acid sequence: CASSMGGPNYEQYF.